The following is a T cell receptor (beta chain) sequence with its context. What it binds is not known. These data originate in a study of a mutant IDH1 vaccine in newly diagnosed glioma. Across the whole study: Patients arrived already treated with radiotherapy, temozolomide, or both, most having had both. Study observations and caveats: Pseudoprogression seemingly bore no relation to changes in top peripheral T cell clonotypes. Immune responses induced by vaccination arose in 93.3% of the patients.

Time point here: baseline, week 1 (first vaccination visit). Treatment described: pre-vaccination baseline after standard-of-care therapy. Donor tumors were new WHO grade 3 or 4 IDH1-mutant, ATRX-lost astrocytomas. Per the germline V gene, CDR1 is MNHEY and CDR2 is SVGAGI. This CDR3 spans 13 amino acids. Trimming shortened V by 6 bases and J by 9 bases, and 16 bases separated the two germline ends. Some clones are missing from TCRdb's copy, which holds only in-frame ones; the method was immunoSEQ multiplex PCR. The table includes about 59,000 clones, 75% to 95% detected once. The TCR comes from a man aged 45-65 years with glioma. The sample consisted of PBMCs, taken from a glioma patient treated with radiotherapy, temozolomide or both. V usage is TRBV6-5 and J usage is TRBJ2-3, with D perhaps matching TRBD1 or TRBD2 (6 bases each). CDR3: CASSYGGTGTQYF. As DNA, the CDR3 is TGTGCCAGCAGCTACGGGGGAACAGGGACGCAGTATTTT.